This TCR beta chain was identified in a study of shared T cell receptors in the human thymus. Germline-derived CDR1 and CDR2 are MNHNS and SASEGT. Unmatched junction bases numbered 9, after V lost 3 bases and J lost 5 bases. The CDR3 extends over 15 amino acids. The protocol was immunoSEQ multiplex PCR, while the TCRdb copy is restricted to in-frame clones and leaves out a portion. The sample has roughly 660,000 clones, over 75% seen once. This sample also belongs to another study, concerning human thymus T cells.

Specimen: thymocytes. This receptor was taken from a boy in the first two years of life with a congenital heart defect. The chain links TRBV6-1 to TRBJ2-7; TRBD2 matches 8 bases. The CDR3 bases are TGTGCCAGCAGTGATCCGGGAGGGGCCCCTCACGAGCAGTACTTC. This sequence encodes CASSDPGGAPHEQYF.